A selection of T cell receptor beta chains follows, all from one sample in a study of T cells in Graves' hyperthyroidism and ophthalmopathy. Using its own MiXCR run on the multiplex PCR reads, TCRdb lists one record per CDR3 protein. Among 300,000 or so distinct CDR3 sequences listed, around a sixth were seen once. Sequenced input: blood. The receptors here all came from a man aged 25 to 40 with Graves' hyperthyroidism. Each CDR3 is given with its conserved first and last residue. The D gene is left open where the match is weak. Not all rows give a size; the values are once, few, many and, for expanded clones, a class.

-	TRBV6-1	few	16	TRBJ2-7	CASSEATTQGGYEQYF	TGTGCCAGCAGTGAAGCGACGACCCAAGGGGGCTACGAGCAGTACTTC
TRBD2	TRBV12-3/TRBV12-4	many	14	TRBJ2-1	CAIQRTSGLGEQFF	TGTGCCATACAGCGGACTAGCGGGTTAGGAGAGCAGTTCTTC
-	TRBV13	many	14	TRBJ1-1	CASSRTPHDTEAFF	TGTGCCAGCAGCCGAACCCCACATGACACTGAAGCTTTCTTT
TRBD2	TRBV20-1	many	15	TRBJ2-3	CSAVTSGSLSDTQYF	TGCAGTGCTGTAACTAGCGGGAGTTTGTCAGATACGCAGTATTTT
TRBD2	TRBV28	few	18	TRBJ2-7	CASSLYATEGLAGDEQYF	TGTGCCAGCAGTTTATATGCGACAGAGGGACTAGCGGGAGACGAGCAGTACTTC
TRBD1	TRBV20-1	many	12	TRBJ2-3	CSASHRGDTQYF	TGCAGTGCTAGCCACAGGGGAGATACGCAGTATTTT
-	TRBV19	few	19	TRBJ1-1	CASSISLFRQAGLNTEAFF	TGTGCCAGTAGTATATCTTTGTTTCGACAAGCCGGACTGAACACTGAAGCTTTCTTT
-	TRBV29-1	-	11	TRBJ1-2	CSVEVVSGYTF	TGCAGCGTTGAAGTTGTAAGTGGCTACACCTTC
-	TRBV12-3/TRBV12-4	many	12	TRBJ2-7	CASSLTSSEQYF	TGTGCCAGCAGTTTGACTTCTTCCGAGCAGTACTTC
TRBD2	TRBV7-2	-	16	TRBJ2-3	CASSSLAGGLTDTQYF	TGTGCCAGCAGCTCCCTAGCGGGAGGGCTCACAGATACGCAGTATTTT
-	TRBV12-3/TRBV12-4	many	17	TRBJ2-1	CASSPPRGRRSYNEQFF	TGTGCCAGCAGTCCCCCTCGGGGGCGGAGAAGTTACAATGAGCAGTTCTTC
-	TRBV3-1	many	14	TRBJ2-7	CASSFADSYYEQYF	TGTGCCAGCAGCTTTGCGGACAGCTACTACGAGCAGTACTTC
TRBD2	TRBV4-1	-	16	TRBJ2-5	CASSLSTSGSQETQYF	TGCGCCAGCAGCCTATCGACTAGCGGGAGCCAAGAGACCCAGTACTTC
-	TRBV29-1	-	13	TRBJ2-7	CSVAREGAREQYF	TGCAGCGTTGCCCGGGAGGGGGCTCGGGAGCAGTACTTC
-	TRBV7-9	many	12	TRBJ1-5	CASSRGVQPQHF	TGTGCCAGCAGCCGGGGAGTACAGCCCCAGCATTTT
-	TRBV24-1	many	14	TRBJ2-1	CATSDRAQRNEQFF	TGTGCCACCAGTGACCGGGCCCAAAGAAATGAGCAGTTCTTC
-	TRBV3-1	many	14	TRBJ1-1	CASSQDVKGPEAFF	TGTGCCAGCAGCCAAGATGTTAAGGGTCCTGAAGCTTTCTTT
TRBD1	TRBV5-1	-	13	TRBJ2-1	CASTTGRMAEQFF	TGCGCCAGCACGACAGGGCGCATGGCGGAGCAGTTCTTC
-	TRBV29-1	few	11	TRBJ2-1	CSVLGTREQFF	TGCAGCGTCCTCGGGACTCGCGAGCAGTTCTTC
-	TRBV20-1	many	14	TRBJ2-7	CSARDSRLGYEQYF	TGCAGTGCTAGAGATTCTCGGTTGGGCTACGAGCAGTACTTC
-	TRBV5-1	-	17	TRBJ1-4	CASSLGYGAAGNEKLFF	TGCGCCAGCAGCTTGGGGTATGGGGCCGCGGGTAATGAAAAACTGTTTTTT
-	TRBV2	many	15	TRBJ1-5	CASSDETDENQPQHF	TGTGCCAGCAGTGATGAGACAGACGAAAATCAGCCCCAGCATTTT
-	TRBV11-2	many	14	TRBJ2-3	CASSPSTNPDTQYF	TGTGCCAGCAGCCCCTCGACAAATCCAGATACGCAGTATTTT